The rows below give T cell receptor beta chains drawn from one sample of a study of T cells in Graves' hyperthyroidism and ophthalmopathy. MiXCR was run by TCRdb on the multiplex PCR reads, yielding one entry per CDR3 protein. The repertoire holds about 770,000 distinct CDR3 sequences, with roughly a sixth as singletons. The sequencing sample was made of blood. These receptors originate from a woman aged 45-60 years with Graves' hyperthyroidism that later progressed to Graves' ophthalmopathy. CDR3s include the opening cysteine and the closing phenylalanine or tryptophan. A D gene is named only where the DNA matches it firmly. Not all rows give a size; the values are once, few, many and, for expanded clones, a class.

TGTGCCAGCAGCTTCTCCGGGACAGCTAGTGAAAAACTGTTTTTT,CASSFSGTASEKLFF,TRBV11-2,15,TRBD1,NA,TRBJ1-4
TGTGCCAGTAGTACGACAGGGGCGGACACTGAAGCTTTCTTT,CASSTTGADTEAFF,TRBV19,14,TRBD1,NA,TRBJ1-1
TGTGCCACCAGCGGGGAAAGACAGCACTCCTATAATTCACCCCTCCACTTT,CATSGERQHSYNSPLHF,TRBV15,17,NA,NA,TRBJ1-6
TGTGCCAGCAGTTTAAGGGTAGAGGGGAGGGAGACCCAGTACTTC,CASSLRVEGRETQYF,TRBV27,15,NA,NA,TRBJ2-5
TGTGCCAGCGGAGAGGCAGAGAATAACTATGGCTACACCTTC,CASGEAENNYGYTF,TRBV5-5,14,NA,NA,TRBJ1-2
TGTGCCAGTAGGAAGACAGGGACTCTTGAAGCTTTCTTT,CASRKTGTLEAFF,TRBV19,13,TRBD1,few,TRBJ1-1
TGTGCCAGCAGTGCAGGGGGCCTGAACACTGAAGCTTTCTTT,CASSAGGLNTEAFF,TRBV2,14,TRBD1,NA,TRBJ1-1
TGTGCCAGCAGCTCTCCTAGGGACAGGACCTACGAGCAGTACTTC,CASSSPRDRTYEQYF,TRBV13,15,TRBD1,many,TRBJ2-7
TGTGCCAGCAGCTCTTACGATCCGGGAGAAGGCTACACCTTC,CASSSYDPGEGYTF,TRBV5-5,14,NA,NA,TRBJ1-2
TGTGCCAGCAGTTCCGGACTAGCGGGGGGCCCGAGGGGCGAGCAGTACTTC,CASSSGLAGGPRGEQYF,TRBV27,17,TRBD2,NA,TRBJ2-7